One and the same sample provided the 3 T cell receptor beta chains below, sequenced in a study of somatic mutations in cytotoxic T cells in rheumatoid arthritis. Produced via immunoSEQ multiplex PCR; TCRdb's table is partial and in-frame only. Here the sample spans 20,000 to 25,000 clones, about four fifths being singletons. Sequences were obtained from CD8+ T cells sorted from blood. Source of these receptors: an adult with rheumatoid arthritis.

This clone was seen a handful of times. V is TRBV19 and J is TRBJ2-1; D might be TRBD2 (7 bases). Germline CDR1 and CDR2: LNHDA and SQIVND (reference sequence). This CDR3 comprises 15 residues. Trimming pared 5 bases from V and 4 bases from J, leaving 15 bases between. Here the CDR3 reads CASSLGGGRYNEQFF. CDR3 nucleotides: TGTGCCAGTAGTCTAGGGGGGGGAAGGTACAATGAGCAGTTCTTC.

The CDR3 loop is CASSLGDRGLMWANVLTF. As DNA, the CDR3 is TGTGCCAGCAGCTTGGGGGACAGGGGGCTAATGTGGGCCAACGTCCTGACTTTC. The chain carries TRBV5-4 and TRBJ2-6; TRBD1 matches at 12 bases. V was pared by 0 bases and J by 5 bases, with 6 bases of the junction left unmatched. CDR1 and CDR2 (germline): SGHNT, YYREEE (reference sequence). The CDR3 is made up of 18 amino acids.

The chain has TRBV11-2 and TRBJ2-7, with 9 bases lining up with TRBD1. The V segment lost 1 base and the J segment 2 bases; nucleotides outside the gene matches: 0. The CDR3 is 14 amino acids. Germline V gene lookup returns CDR1 SGHAT and CDR2 FQNNGV. CDR3 bases: TGTGCCAGCAGCTTAGGGACAGGGGCCTACGAGCAGTACTTC. This codes for CASSLGTGAYEQYF.